This TCR beta chain was sequenced during a study of T-cell memory formation after mild COVID-19. Study-wide results and limits: Day 15 to 85 contractors were CD4/CD8 balanced; later expanders leaned CD4+. Nothing showed for sure that second-wave clones peaking on day 37 were SARS-CoV-2 specific.

CDR3 size: 16 residues. The V segment lost 4 bases and the J segment 0 bases; nucleotides outside the gene matches: 6. Germline V CDR1 and CDR2: SGHTA, FQGNSA. TCRdb analysed the 5' RACE reads with MiXCR anew, one entry per CDR3 protein. The sample yields about 210,000 distinct CDR3 sequences, around 25% seen once. Note on this clonotype: Its antigen remains unknown.

The sequenced sample was PBMCs or a T cell subset sorted from them (not recorded which). The receptor's source is an adult woman who had mild COVID-19 (a few samples of this study predate the infection). Cell type and time point are not known. The chain is built from TRBV7-2 and TRBJ2-7, with 10 nucleotides matching TRBD2. CDR3 in DNA: TGTGCCAGCAGCTGGGGGACTAGCGTAAGCTCCTACGAGCAGTACTTC. Protein sequence: CASSWGTSVSSYEQYF.